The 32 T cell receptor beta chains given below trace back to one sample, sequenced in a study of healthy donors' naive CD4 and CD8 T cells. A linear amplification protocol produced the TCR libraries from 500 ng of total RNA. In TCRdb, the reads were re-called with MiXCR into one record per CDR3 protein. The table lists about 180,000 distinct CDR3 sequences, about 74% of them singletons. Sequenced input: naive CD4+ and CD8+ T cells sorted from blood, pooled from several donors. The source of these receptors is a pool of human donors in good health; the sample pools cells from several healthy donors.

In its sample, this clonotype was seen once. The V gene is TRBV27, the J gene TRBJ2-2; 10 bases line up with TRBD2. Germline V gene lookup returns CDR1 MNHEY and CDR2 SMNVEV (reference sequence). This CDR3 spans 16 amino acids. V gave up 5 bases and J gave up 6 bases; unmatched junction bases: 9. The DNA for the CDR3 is TGTGCCAGCAGTATATTGGGGACTAGCGAGGCCGGGGAGCTGTTTTTT. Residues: CASSILGTSEAGELFF.

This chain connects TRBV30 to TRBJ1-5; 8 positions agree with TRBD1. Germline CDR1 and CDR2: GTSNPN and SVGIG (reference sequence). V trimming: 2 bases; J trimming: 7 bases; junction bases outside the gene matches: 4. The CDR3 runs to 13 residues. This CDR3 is CAWSLDRAQPQHF. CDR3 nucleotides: TGTGCCTGGAGTCTGGACAGGGCCCAGCCCCAGCATTTT.

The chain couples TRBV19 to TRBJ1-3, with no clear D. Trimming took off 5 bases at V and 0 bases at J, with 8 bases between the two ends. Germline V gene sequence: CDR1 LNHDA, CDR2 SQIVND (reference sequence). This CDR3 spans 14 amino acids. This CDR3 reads CASSRESSGNTIYF. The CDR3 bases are TGTGCCAGTAGTCGTGAATCCTCTGGAAACACCATATATTTT.

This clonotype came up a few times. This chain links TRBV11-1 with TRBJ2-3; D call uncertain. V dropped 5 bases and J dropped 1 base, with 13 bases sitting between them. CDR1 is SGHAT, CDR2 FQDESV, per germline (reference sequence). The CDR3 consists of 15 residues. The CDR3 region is CASSPEEHGTDTQYF. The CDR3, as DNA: TGTGCCAGCAGCCCCGAGGAACACGGCACAGATACGCAGTATTTT.

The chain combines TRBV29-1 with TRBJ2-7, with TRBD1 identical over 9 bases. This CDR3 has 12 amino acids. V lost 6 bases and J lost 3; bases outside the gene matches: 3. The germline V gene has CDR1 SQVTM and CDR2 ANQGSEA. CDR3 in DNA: TGCAGCGTCTGGACAGGGGACTACGAGCAGTACTTC. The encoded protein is CSVWTGDYEQYF.

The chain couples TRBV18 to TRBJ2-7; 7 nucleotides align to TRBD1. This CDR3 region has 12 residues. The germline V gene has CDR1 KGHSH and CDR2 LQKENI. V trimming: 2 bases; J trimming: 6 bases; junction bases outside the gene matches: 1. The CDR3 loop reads CASSPDRVEQYF. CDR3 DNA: TGTGCCAGCTCACCAGACAGGGTCGAGCAGTACTTC.

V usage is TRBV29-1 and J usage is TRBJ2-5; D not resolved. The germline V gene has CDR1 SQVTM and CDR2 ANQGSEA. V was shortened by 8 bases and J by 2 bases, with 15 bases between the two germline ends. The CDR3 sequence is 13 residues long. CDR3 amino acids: CSLSWAKQETQYF. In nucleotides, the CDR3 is TGCAGCCTGTCTTGGGCAAAACAAGAGACCCAGTACTTC.

The CDR3 DNA reads as TGTGCCAGTACCGAGGGACCGATGAACACTGAAGCTTTCTTT. Translated: CASTEGPMNTEAFF. V and J are TRBV19 and TRBJ1-1; D possibly corresponds to TRBD1 (5 bases). CDR1 is LNHDA and CDR2 is SQIVND in the germline V gene (reference sequence). This CDR3 spans 14 amino acids. V lost 7 bases, J lost 0 bases, and 12 bases lay in between.

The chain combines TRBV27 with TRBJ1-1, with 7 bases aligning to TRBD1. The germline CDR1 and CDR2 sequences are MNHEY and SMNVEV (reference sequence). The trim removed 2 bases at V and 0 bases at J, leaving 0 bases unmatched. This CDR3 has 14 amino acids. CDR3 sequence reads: CASSLTGVNTEAFF. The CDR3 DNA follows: TGTGCCAGCAGTTTAACAGGGGTGAACACTGAAGCTTTCTTT.

CDR3 region: CASSPEGQALSYEQYF. CDR3 DNA sequence: TGCGCCAGCAGCCCGGAAGGACAGGCCCTCTCCTACGAGCAGTACTTC. The chain combines TRBV5-1 with TRBJ2-7, with 7 nucleotides matching TRBD1. V lost 4 bases to trimming and J lost 0 bases; unmatched junction nucleotides: 10. The CDR3 totals 16 residues. The germline CDR1 and CDR2 sequences are SGHRS and YFSETQ.

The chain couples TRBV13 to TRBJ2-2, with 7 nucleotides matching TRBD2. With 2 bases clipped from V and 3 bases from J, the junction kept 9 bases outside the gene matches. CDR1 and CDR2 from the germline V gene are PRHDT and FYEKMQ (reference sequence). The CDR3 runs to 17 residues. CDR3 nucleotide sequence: TGTGCCAGCAGCTTAAAGCTGGCGGGAGTCCACACCGGGGAGCTGTTTTTT. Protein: CASSLKLAGVHTGELFF.

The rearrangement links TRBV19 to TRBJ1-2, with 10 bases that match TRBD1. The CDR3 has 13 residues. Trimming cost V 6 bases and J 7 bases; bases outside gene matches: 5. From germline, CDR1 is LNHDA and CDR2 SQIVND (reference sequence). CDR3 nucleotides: TGTGCCAGTAGCCCCTGGGACAGGGGTGGCTACACCTTC. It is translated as CASSPWDRGGYTF.

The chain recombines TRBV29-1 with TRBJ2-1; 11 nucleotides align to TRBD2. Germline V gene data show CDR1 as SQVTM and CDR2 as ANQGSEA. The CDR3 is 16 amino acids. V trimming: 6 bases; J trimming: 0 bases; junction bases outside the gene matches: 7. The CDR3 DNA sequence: TGCAGCGTGCCGGGGACTAGCGGAAGCTCCTACAATGAGCAGTTCTTC. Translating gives CSVPGTSGSSYNEQFF.

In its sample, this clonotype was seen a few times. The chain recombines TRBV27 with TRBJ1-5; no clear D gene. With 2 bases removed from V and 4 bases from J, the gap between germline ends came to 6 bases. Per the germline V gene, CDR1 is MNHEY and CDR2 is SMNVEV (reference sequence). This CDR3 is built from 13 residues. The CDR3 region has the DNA TGTGCCAGCAGTTTAGGAAGAAATCAGCCCCAGCATTTT. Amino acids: CASSLGRNQPQHF.

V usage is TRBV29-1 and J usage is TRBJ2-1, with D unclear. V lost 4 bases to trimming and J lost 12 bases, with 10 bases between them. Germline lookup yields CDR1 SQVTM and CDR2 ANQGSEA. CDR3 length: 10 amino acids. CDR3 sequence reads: CSVGLGSQFF. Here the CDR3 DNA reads TGCAGCGTTGGTCTAGGGTCGCAGTTCTTC.

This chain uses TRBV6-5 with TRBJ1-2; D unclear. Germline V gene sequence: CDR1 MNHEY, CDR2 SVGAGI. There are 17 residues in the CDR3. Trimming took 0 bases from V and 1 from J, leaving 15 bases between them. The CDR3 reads CASSYSIPRKLNYGYTF. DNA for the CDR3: TGTGCCAGCAGTTACTCGATACCCCGAAAACTTAACTATGGCTACACCTTC.

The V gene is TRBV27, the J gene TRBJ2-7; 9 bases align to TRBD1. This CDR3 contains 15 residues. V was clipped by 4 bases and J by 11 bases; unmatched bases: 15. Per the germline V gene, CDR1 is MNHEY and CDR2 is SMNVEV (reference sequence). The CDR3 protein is CASSSLGTGMLKKYF. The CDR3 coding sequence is TGTGCCAGCAGTTCTTTGGGGACAGGGATGTTGAAAAAGTACTTC.

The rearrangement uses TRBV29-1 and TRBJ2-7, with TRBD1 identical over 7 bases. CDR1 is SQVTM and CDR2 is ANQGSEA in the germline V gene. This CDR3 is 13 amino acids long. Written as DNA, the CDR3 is TGCGGCGCTGCAGACAGGGCCAACTACGAGCAGTACTTC. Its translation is CGAADRANYEQYF.

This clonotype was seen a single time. The CDR3: CASSLQESYEQYF. The CDR3 DNA reads TGTGCCAGTAGTCTACAGGAATCCTACGAGCAGTACTTC. The genes are TRBV19 and TRBJ2-7, with a weak D call TRBD1 (5 bases). V gave up 5 bases and J gave up 1 base, with 9 bases separating them. The CDR3 is 13 amino acids. The V gene's germline CDR1 is LNHDA and CDR2 SQIVND (reference sequence).

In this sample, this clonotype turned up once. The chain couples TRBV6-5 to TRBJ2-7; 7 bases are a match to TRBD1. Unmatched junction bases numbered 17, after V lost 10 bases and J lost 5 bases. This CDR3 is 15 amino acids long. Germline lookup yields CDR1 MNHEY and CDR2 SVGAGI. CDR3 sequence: CAIGYSGTAGDEQYF. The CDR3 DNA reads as TGTGCCATCGGTTACTCCGGGACAGCAGGCGACGAGCAGTACTTC.

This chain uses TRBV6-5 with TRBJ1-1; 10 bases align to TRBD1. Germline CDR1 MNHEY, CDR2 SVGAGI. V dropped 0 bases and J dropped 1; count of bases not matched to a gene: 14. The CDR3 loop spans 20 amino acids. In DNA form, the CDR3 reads TGTGCCAGCAGTTACTCGGCCCTCCGGGACAGGGGTCCGGCGAACACTGAAGCTTTCTTT. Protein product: CASSYSALRDRGPANTEAFF.

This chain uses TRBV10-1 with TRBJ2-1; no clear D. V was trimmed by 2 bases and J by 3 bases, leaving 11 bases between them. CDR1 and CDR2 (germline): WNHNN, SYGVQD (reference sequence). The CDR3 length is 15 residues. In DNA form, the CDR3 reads TGCGCCAGCAGTGAGGCTGCACCCGGCTACAATGAGCAGTTCTTC. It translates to CASSEAAPGYNEQFF.

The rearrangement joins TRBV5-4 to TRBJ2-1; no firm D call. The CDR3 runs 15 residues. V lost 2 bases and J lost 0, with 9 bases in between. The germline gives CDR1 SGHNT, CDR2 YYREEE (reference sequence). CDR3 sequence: CASSLPRSSYNEQFF. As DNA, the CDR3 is TGTGCCAGCAGCTTACCCAGGAGCTCCTACAATGAGCAGTTCTTC.

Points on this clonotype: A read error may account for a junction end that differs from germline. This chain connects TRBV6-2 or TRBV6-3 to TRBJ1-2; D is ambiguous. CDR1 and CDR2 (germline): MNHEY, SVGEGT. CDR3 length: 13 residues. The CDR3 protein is CASSPSRPYVYTF. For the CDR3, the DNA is TGTGCCAGCAGTCCAAGTCGTCCCTATGTCTACACCTTC.

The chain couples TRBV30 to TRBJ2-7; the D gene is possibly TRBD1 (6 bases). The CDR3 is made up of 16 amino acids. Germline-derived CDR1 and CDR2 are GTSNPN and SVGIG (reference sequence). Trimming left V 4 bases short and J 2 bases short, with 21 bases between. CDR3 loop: CAWNSASDRGTYEQYF. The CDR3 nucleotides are TGTGCCTGGAACAGCGCTTCGGACAGAGGGACCTACGAGCAGTACTTC.

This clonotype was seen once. CDR3 in amino acids: CSTRGLALSEQFF. Written as DNA, the CDR3 is TGCAGCACTAGGGGGCTAGCCTTAAGTGAGCAGTTCTTC. The chain couples TRBV29-1 to TRBJ2-1, with 7 bases lining up with TRBD1. The V and J ends lost 8 bases and 9 bases, in that order; junction bases with no gene match: 13. CDR3 length: 13 amino acids. Germline CDR1 is SQVTM and CDR2 is ANQGSEA.

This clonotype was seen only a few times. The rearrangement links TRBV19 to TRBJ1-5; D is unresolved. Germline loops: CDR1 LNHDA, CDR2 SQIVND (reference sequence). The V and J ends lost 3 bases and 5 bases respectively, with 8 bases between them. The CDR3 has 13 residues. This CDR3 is CASSMSVDQPQHF. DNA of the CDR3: TGTGCCAGTAGTATGTCTGTGGATCAGCCCCAGCATTTT.

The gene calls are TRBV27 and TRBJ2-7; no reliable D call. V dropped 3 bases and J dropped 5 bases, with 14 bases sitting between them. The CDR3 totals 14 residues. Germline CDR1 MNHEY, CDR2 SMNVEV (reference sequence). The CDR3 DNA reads TGTGCCAGCAGTTTGAGGTCTGTTGGGCACGAGCAGTACTTC. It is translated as CASSLRSVGHEQYF.

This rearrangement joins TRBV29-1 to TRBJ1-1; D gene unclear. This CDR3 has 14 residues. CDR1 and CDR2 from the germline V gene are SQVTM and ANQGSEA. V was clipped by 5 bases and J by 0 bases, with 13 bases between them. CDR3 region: CSVLRRDVNTEAFF. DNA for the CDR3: TGCAGCGTTCTAAGGAGGGATGTGAACACTGAAGCTTTCTTT.

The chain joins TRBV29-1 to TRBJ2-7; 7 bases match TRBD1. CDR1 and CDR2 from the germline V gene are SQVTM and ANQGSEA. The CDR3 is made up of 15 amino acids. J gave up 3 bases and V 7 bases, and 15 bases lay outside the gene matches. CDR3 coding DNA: TGCAGCGCCACTCCATTTTCCAGGGGGAACTACGAGCAGTACTTC. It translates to CSATPFSRGNYEQYF.

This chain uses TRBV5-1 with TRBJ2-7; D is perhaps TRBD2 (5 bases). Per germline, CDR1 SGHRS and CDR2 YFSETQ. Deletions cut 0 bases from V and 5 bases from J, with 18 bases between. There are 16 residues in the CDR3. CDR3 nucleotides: TGCGCCAGCAGCTTGGCAGTGGCAGGACTGAACGACGAGCAGTACTTC. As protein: CASSLAVAGLNDEQYF.

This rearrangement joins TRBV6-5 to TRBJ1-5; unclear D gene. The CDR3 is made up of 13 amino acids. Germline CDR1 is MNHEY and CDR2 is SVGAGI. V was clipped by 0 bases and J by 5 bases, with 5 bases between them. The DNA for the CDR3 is TGTGCCAGCAGTTACTCGGCGGATCAGCCCCAGCATTTT. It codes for CASSYSADQPQHF.